The present T cell receptor beta chain was sequenced within a study of human T cells and chemical hapten exposure. Overall study context: Predominantly women, the patients had alopecia areata, totalis or universalis. Study results and caveats: Expanded TCRs formed significantly more large CDR3 similarity clusters than controls.

Attachment of unique molecular identifiers to individual cDNA molecules was performed in the library. TCRdb ran MiXCR on the RACE reads and lists one entry per CDR3 protein. The table includes 75,000 to 100,000 distinct CDR3 sequences, approximately 8.6% detected once. Time point defined: patch test 2, 6 weeks after DPC sensitization. Treatment given: therapeutic diphenylcyclopropenone sensitization with weekly scalp DPC. This clonotype came up a few times. Its target is not known. Here the sequenced sample was whole blood, taken in connection with sensitization to the hapten diphenylcyclopropenone (DPC). The TCR originated in a woman aged 40 to 49 with alopecia areata. Some clones in this sample may be carry-over from other donors' samples.

The CDR3 coding sequence is TGTGCCAGCAGCTTGGGGGCGTATAATGGCTACACCTTC. Protein: CASSLGAYNGYTF. V usage is TRBV5-4 and J usage is TRBJ1-2; D gene ambiguous. This CDR3 is built from 13 residues. The germline CDR1 and CDR2 sequences are SGHNT and YYREEE (reference sequence). V shed 0 bases and J shed 6 bases, with 9 bases lying between them.